Following are 11 T cell receptor beta chains from one sample sequenced in a study of blood T cell repertoires in COVID-19. Clones were read by immunoSEQ multiplex PCR, and TCRdb kept only the in-frame ones, dropping some. Here the sample spans some 290,000 clones, around four fifths being singletons. Specimen: peripheral blood. The source of these receptors is a man aged 55-75 years who had recovered from COVID-19.

The V gene is TRBV6-5, the J gene TRBJ2-5, with D possibly matching TRBD1 (6 bases). The CDR3 is 13 residues long. Deletions cut 7 bases from V and 0 bases from J, with 9 bases between. CDR1 is MNHEY and CDR2 is SVGAGI in the germline V gene. This CDR3 is CASKQGYQETQYF. CDR3 nucleotide sequence: TGTGCCAGCAAACAGGGCTACCAAGAGACCCAGTACTTC.

V usage is TRBV28 and J usage is TRBJ1-5; tentative D call: TRBD1 (6 bases). V was pared by 7 bases and J by 1 base, with 14 bases between. Germline V CDR1 and CDR2: MDHEN, SYDVKM. CDR3 length: 15 amino acids. DNA for the CDR3: TGTGCCAGCACCAACGACAGGTTGAGCAATCAGCCCCAGCATTTT. It translates to CASTNDRLSNQPQHF.

V gene TRBV4-2 combines with J gene TRBJ2-2; tentatively, D is TRBD1 (5 bases). Germline CDR1 LGHNA, CDR2 YNFKEQ. Trimming left V 2 bases short and J 4 bases short, with 8 bases between. There are 14 residues in the CDR3. The chain's CDR3 is CASSQNGATGELFF. Written as DNA, the CDR3 is TGTGCCAGCAGCCAAAATGGGGCCACCGGGGAGCTGTTTTTT.

The V gene is TRBV25-1, the J gene TRBJ1-1; 10 bases fit TRBD1. After removal of 5 bases from V and 5 bases from J, the junction contained 5 bases not matched to a gene. CDR3 length: 14 residues. From germline, CDR1 is MGHDK and CDR2 SYGVNS. CDR3 in DNA: TGTGCCAGCAGTTTGACAGGGGGCCGTACTGAAGCTTTCTTT. Protein product: CASSLTGGRTEAFF. Filled out from reference TRBV25-1 and TRBJ1-1, the complete variable domain reads EADIYQTPRYLVIGTGKKITLECSQTMGHDKMYWYQQDPGMELHLIHYSYGVNSTEKGDLSSESTVSRIRTEHFPLTLESARPSHTSQYLCASSLTGGRTEAFFGQGTRLTVV.

The V call is TRBV18, the J call TRBJ2-1; TRBD1 aligns across 8 bases. Germline V CDR1 and CDR2: KGHSH, LQKENI. The CDR3 is 16 residues long. Trimming took 2 bases from V and 0 from J; bases not matched to a gene: 3. CDR3 DNA: TGTGCCAGCTCACCAAGGACAGGGAGCTCCTACAATGAGCAGTTCTTC. Its translation is CASSPRTGSSYNEQFF.

The sample holds one count of this clone. V and J are TRBV3-1 (or the pseudogene TRBV3-2) and TRBJ2-1, with no clear D. The germline gives CDR1 LGHDT, CDR2 YNNKEL (reference sequence). The CDR3 length is 14 residues. Trimming left V 4 bases short and J 4 bases short, with 11 bases between. The DNA of the CDR3 is TGTGCCAGCAGCCCTCGCGCCCGATACAATGAGCAGTTCTTC. Its translation is CASSPRARYNEQFF.

The chain uses TRBV5-6 and TRBJ2-1; D not certain. Germline values: CDR1 SGHDT, CDR2 YYEEEE. The CDR3 has 15 amino acids. Trimming left V 2 bases short and J 0 bases short, with 9 bases between. For the CDR3, the DNA is TGTGCCAGCAGCTTTACCAGCGTCTCCTACAATGAGCAGTTCTTC. Translated, it gives CASSFTSVSYNEQFF.

The chain is built from TRBV3-1 (or the pseudogene TRBV3-2) and TRBJ2-7, with D unclear. Trimming shortened V by 0 bases and J by 0 bases, and 6 bases separated the two germline ends. This CDR3 region has 14 residues. The germline V gene encodes CDR1 LGHDT and CDR2 YNNKEL (reference sequence). CDR3 sequence: CASSQDLSSYEQYF. The CDR3 DNA reads TGTGCCAGCAGCCAAGATCTGAGCTCCTACGAGCAGTACTTC.

The sample holds a few counts of this clone. The identical CDR3 is also encoded by other nucleotide sequences in the sample. The chain is built from TRBV7-9 and TRBJ2-7; the D gene is possibly TRBD2 (5 bases). Germline CDR1 and CDR2: SEHNR and FQNEAQ (reference sequence). The V end was cut by 1 base, the J end by 0 bases, with 10 bases between. The CDR3 extends over 15 amino acids. The CDR3 loop reads CASSLDRGSSYEQYF. Here the CDR3 DNA reads TGTGCCAGCAGCTTAGATCGGGGAAGCTCCTACGAGCAGTACTTC.

The gene calls are TRBV19 and TRBJ2-5, with D possibly TRBD2 on 6 matching bases. The germline V and J ends were trimmed by 6 bases and 2 bases, with 19 bases remaining between them. Per germline, CDR1 LNHDA and CDR2 SQIVND (reference sequence). The length of the CDR3 is 16 residues. The CDR3 loop is CASRLGRGGVQETQYF. The CDR3 DNA sequence: TGTGCCAGTAGGTTAGGAAGGGGCGGGGTTCAAGAGACCCAGTACTTC.

In DNA form, the CDR3 reads TGCGCCAGCAGCGGGCACACAGGGATGCCCGGGGAGCTGTTTTTT. Its translation: CASSGHTGMPGELFF. The chain joins TRBV5-1 to TRBJ2-2; a weak D match, TRBD1 (6 bases). CDR1 and CDR2 from the germline V gene are SGHRS and YFSETQ. Deletions cut 4 bases from V and 6 bases from J, with 16 bases between. The CDR3 is 15 residues long.